Reported below is one T cell receptor beta chain. This entry belongs to a study of T cell changes during pregnancy in multiple sclerosis. CDR3 size: 17 residues. Germline CDR1 KGHSH, CDR2 LQKENI. Trimming cost V 1 base and J 5 bases, with 18 bases left between them. TCRdb keeps only in-frame clones here, not all; method: immunoSEQ multiplex PCR. The sample includes around 130,000 clones, approximately 96% of them seen just once. The sequenced sample was peripheral blood, obtained after pregnancy. This TCR was sampled from a female donor with multiple sclerosis, enrolled in a pregnancy study. This chain joins TRBV18 and TRBJ2-1; D call uncertain. CDR3 in DNA: TGTGCCAGCTCACCACGAATAACTACCCTAATTAACAATGAGCAGTTCTTC. It encodes CASSPRITTLINNEQFF.